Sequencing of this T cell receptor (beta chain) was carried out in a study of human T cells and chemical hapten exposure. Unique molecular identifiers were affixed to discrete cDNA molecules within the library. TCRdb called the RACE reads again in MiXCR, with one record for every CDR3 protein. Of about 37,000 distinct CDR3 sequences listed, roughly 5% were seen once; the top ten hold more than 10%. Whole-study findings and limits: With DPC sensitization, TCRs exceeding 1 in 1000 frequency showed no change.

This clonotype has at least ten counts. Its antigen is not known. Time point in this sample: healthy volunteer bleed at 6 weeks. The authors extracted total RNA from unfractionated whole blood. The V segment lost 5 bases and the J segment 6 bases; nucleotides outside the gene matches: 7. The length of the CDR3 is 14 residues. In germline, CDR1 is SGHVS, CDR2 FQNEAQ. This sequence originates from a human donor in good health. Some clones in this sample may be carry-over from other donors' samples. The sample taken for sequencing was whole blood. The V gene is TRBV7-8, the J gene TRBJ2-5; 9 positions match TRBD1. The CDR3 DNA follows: TGTGCCAGCAGCGCCCCGGGACAGGGAAAGACCCAGTACTTC. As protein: CASSAPGQGKTQYF. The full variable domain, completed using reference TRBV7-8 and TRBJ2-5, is GAGVSQSPRYKVAKRGQDVALRCDPISGHVSLFWYQQALGQGPEFLTYFQNEAQLDKSGLPSDRFFAERPEGSVSTLKIQRTQQEDSAVYLCASSAPGQGKTQYFGPGTRLLVL.